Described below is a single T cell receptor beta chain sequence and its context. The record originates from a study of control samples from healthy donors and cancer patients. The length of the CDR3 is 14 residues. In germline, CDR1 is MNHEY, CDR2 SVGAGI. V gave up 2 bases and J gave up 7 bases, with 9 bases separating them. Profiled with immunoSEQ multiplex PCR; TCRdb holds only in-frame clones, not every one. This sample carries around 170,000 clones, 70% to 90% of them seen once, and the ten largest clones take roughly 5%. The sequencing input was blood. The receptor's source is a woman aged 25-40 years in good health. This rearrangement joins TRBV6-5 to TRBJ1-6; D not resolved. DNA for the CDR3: TGTGCCAGCAGTTACGCCGGTGGGAATTCACCCCTCCACTTT. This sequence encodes CASSYAGGNSPLHF.